One and the same sample provided the 12 T cell receptor beta chains below, sequenced in a study of blood T cell repertoires in COVID-19. Generated by immunoSEQ multiplex PCR, the TCRdb table keeps only in-frame clones and is missing some. The sample records around 450,000 clones, around 87% being singletons. Sequenced material: PBMCs or T cells enriched from blood (not recorded which). These receptors were taken from a woman aged 18-35 years who had recovered from COVID-19.

This clone was counted once. The CDR3 DNA is TGTGCCACCGACGCTGGGGTAGGGGGTAATTCCTACGAGCAGTACTTC. Translation gives CATDAGVGGNSYEQYF. The rearrangement joins TRBV7-2 to TRBJ2-7; D is possibly TRBD1 (6 bases). The germline V gene encodes CDR1 SGHTA and CDR2 FQGNSA. The CDR3 contains 16 residues. V was clipped by 10 bases and J by 1 base, with 23 bases between them.

The genes are TRBV28 and TRBJ1-4, with 8 bases aligning to TRBD1. Looked up from germline, CDR1 is MDHEN and CDR2 is SYDVKM. The trim removed 5 bases at V and 8 bases at J, leaving 10 bases unmatched. This CDR3 is 15 amino acids long. The CDR3 region is CASSALRGLAEKLFF. The DNA of the CDR3 is TGTGCCAGCAGTGCCCTCAGGGGGCTAGCGGAAAAACTGTTTTTT.

This chain uses TRBV7-2 with TRBJ2-5; tentatively, D is TRBD2 (5 bases). The CDR3 sequence is 14 residues long. Trimming shortened V by 0 bases and J by 5 bases, and 10 bases separated the two germline ends. The germline CDR1 and CDR2 sequences are SGHTA and FQGNSA. CDR3 sequence reads: CASSLAGGEETQYF. CDR3 in DNA: TGTGCCAGCAGCTTAGCGGGTGGGGAGGAGACCCAGTACTTC.

V usage is TRBV24-1 and J usage is TRBJ1-2; 10 nucleotides agree with TRBD1. CDR1 and CDR2 from the germline V gene are KGHDR and SFDVKD. The CDR3 length is 16 residues. Trimming cost V 2 bases and J 3 bases; bases outside gene matches: 5. CDR3: CATSDSGQGTDYGYTF. CDR3 in DNA: TGTGCCACCAGTGATTCGGGACAGGGGACGGACTATGGCTACACCTTC.

V gene TRBV30 combines with J gene TRBJ2-1; TRBD2 matches 7 bases. Per the germline V gene, CDR1 is GTSNPN and CDR2 is SVGIG (reference sequence). The V segment lost 2 bases and the J segment 4 bases; nucleotides outside the gene matches: 2. CDR3 length: 13 amino acids. As DNA, the CDR3 is TGTGCCTGGAGTCTGCGGGGGTACAATGAGCAGTTCTTC. Translating it yields CAWSLRGYNEQFF.

V gene TRBV29-1 combines with J gene TRBJ2-3; tentative D call: TRBD2 (5 bases). This CDR3 contains 15 residues. The V end was cut by 4 bases, the J end by 2 bases, with 16 bases between. Germline-derived CDR1 and CDR2 are SQVTM and ANQGSEA. CDR3 nucleotide sequence: TGCAGCGTTGCAAATACCGGCGGGCCCACAGATACGCAGTATTTT. Protein product: CSVANTGGPTDTQYF.

V usage is TRBV5-6 and J usage is TRBJ2-2, with unresolved D. This CDR3 contains 16 residues. Deletions cut 0 bases from V and 0 bases from J, with 9 bases between. The germline CDR1 and CDR2 sequences are SGHDT and YYEEEE. Here the CDR3 DNA reads TGTGCCAGCAGCTTGGTTGCGCTGTCGAACACCGGGGAGCTGTTTTTT. Protein sequence: CASSLVALSNTGELFF.

The genes are TRBV6-5 and TRBJ1-5; D is unclear. Germline CDR1 MNHEY, CDR2 SVGAGI. The CDR3 is 14 amino acids. Trimming shortened V by 4 bases and J by 5 bases, and 12 bases separated the two germline ends. CDR3 bases: TGTGCCAGCAGTTCTGGATCGAGGCATCAGCCCCAGCATTTT. Its protein product is CASSSGSRHQPQHF.

CDR3 amino acids: CAAGGQSTDTQYF. CDR3 DNA: TGCGCCGCGGGCGGCCAGAGCACAGATACGCAGTATTTT. The chain is built from TRBV4-1 and TRBJ2-3; a possible D gene is TRBD2 (5 bases). The CDR3 is made up of 13 amino acids. Deletions cut 11 bases from V and 0 bases from J, with 12 bases between. Germline V CDR1 and CDR2: MGHRA, YSYEKL.

The V and J genes are TRBV2 and TRBJ1-2; TRBD1 agrees at 7 bases. CDR3 length: 15 residues. CDR1 and CDR2 (germline): SNHLY, FYNNEI. V lost 4 bases and J lost 4; bases outside the gene matches: 9. Written as DNA, the CDR3 is TGTGCCAGCAGTGTTTACAGGGGCCCCAGCTATGGCTACACCTTC. Translation: CASSVYRGPSYGYTF.

The rearrangement uses TRBV2 and TRBJ1-6; no definite D call. The CDR3 is made up of 13 amino acids. CDR1 and CDR2 from the germline V gene are SNHLY and FYNNEI. Trimming took off 4 bases at V and 5 bases at J, with 6 bases between the two ends. The CDR3 bases are TGTGCCAGCAGTGGGCAGGATAATTCACCCCTCCACTTT. It encodes CASSGQDNSPLHF.

J is TRBJ1-5 and V is TRBV28; 8 nucleotides match TRBD1. The CDR3 covers 16 residues. CDR1 is MDHEN, CDR2 SYDVKM, per germline. J lost 2 bases, V lost 6 bases, and 9 bases had no gene match. CDR3 in amino acids: CASRETGEMGNQPQHF. CDR3 in DNA: TGTGCCAGCAGGGAGACAGGGGAAATGGGCAATCAGCCCCAGCATTTT.